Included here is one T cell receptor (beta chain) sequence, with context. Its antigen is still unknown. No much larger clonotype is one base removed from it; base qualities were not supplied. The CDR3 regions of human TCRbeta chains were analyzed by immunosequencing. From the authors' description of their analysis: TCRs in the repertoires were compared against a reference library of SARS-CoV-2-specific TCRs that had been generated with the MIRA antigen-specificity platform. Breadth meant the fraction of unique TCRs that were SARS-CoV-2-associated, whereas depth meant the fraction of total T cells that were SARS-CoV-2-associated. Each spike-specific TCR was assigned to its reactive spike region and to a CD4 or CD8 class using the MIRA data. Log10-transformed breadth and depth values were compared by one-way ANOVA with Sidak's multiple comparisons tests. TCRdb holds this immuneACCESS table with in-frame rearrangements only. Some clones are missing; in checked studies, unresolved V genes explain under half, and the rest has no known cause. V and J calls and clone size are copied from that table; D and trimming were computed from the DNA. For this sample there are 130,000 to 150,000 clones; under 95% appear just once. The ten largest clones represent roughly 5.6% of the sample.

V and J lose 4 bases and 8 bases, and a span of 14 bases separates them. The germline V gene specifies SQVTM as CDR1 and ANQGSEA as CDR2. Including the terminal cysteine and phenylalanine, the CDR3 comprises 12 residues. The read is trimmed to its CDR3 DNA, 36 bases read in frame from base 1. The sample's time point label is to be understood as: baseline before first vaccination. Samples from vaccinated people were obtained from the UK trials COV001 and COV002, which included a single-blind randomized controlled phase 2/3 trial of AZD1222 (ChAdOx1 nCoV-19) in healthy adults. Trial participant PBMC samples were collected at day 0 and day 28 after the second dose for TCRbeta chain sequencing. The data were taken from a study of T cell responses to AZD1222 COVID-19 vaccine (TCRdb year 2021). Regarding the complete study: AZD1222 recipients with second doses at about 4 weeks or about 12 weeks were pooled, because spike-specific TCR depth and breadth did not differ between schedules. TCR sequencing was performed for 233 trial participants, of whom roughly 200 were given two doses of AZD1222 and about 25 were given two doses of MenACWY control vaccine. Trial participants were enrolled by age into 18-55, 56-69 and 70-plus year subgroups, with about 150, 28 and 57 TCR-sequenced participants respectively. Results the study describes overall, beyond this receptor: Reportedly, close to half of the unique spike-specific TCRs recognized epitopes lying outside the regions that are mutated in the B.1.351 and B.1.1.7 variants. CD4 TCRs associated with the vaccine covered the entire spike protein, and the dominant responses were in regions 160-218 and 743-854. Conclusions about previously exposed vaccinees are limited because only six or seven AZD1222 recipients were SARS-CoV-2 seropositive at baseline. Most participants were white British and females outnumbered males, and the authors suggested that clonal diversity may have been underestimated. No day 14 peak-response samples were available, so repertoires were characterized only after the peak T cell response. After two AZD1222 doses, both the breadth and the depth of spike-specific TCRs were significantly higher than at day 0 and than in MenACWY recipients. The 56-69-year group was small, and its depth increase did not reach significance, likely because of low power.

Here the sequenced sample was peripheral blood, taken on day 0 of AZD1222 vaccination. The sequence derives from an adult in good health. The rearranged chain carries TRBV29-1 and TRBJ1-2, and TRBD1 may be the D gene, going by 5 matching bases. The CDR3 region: CSVVGDQIGYTF. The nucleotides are TGCAGCGTTGTAGGGGACCAGATCGGCTACACCTTC.